The 27 T cell receptor beta chains listed next were all sequenced from one sample in a study of low-dose radiotherapy and immunotherapy resistance in tumors. As to time point: before trial treatment. Primers used for first-strand cDNA, a TRAV- and TRBV-specific set, covered both alpha and beta chains. The authors amplified TCRs for about 20 PCR cycles with a constant-region primer and a V-primer adapter. TCRdb used MiXCR to reprocess the reads, holding one entry per CDR3 protein. This table holds 80,000 to 95,000 distinct CDR3 sequences, more than 7.5% found once. Sequencing used PBMCs, obtained before treatment. These receptor sequences come from a male donor with prostate cancer.

This clonotype was recorded many times. The chain is built from TRBV14 and TRBJ2-1; 10 bases align to TRBD2. CDR1 is SGHDN and CDR2 is FVKESK in the germline V gene. V lost 6 bases, J lost 4 bases, and 6 bases stayed unmatched. The CDR3 is made up of 15 amino acids. The CDR3 DNA reads as TGTGCCAGCAGGGCGACTAGCGGGTCTTACAATGAGCAGTTCTTC. Translation: CASRATSGSYNEQFF.

The V gene is TRBV4-2, the J gene TRBJ2-1; the D gene is possibly TRBD1 (5 bases). The CDR3 extends over 14 amino acids. Germline V CDR1 and CDR2: LGHNA, YNFKEQ. Between the trimmed V and J ends, which lost 2 bases and 2 bases, there was a span of 7 bases. The CDR3 nucleotides read TGTGCCAGCAGCCAAATAGGGGCCTACAATGAGCAGTTCTTC. It codes for CASSQIGAYNEQFF.

This clonotype was counted ten times or more. This chain connects TRBV7-3 to TRBJ2-3; 9 bases map to TRBD2. Losses at the gene ends were 5 bases for V and 4 bases for J; bases not matched to a gene: 4. This CDR3 spans 14 amino acids. From germline, CDR1 is SGHTA and CDR2 FQGTGA. The CDR3 region has the DNA TGTGCCAGCAGCCTAGCGGGATCGGCAGATACGCAGTATTTT. Translation: CASSLAGSADTQYF. The full variable domain, completed using reference TRBV7-3 and TRBJ2-3, is GAGVSQTPSNKVTEKGKYVELRCDPISGHTALYWYRQSLGQGPEFLIYFQGTGAADDSGLPNDRFFAVRPEGSVSTLKIQRTERGDSAVYLCASSLAGSADTQYFGPGTRLTVL.

The sample holds many counts of this clonotype. The rearrangement uses TRBV18 and TRBJ2-4; 11 nucleotides agree with TRBD2. Germline loops: CDR1 KGHSH, CDR2 LQKENI. Germline trimming cut 6 bases from V and 0 bases from J; bases unmatched to any gene: 4. The CDR3 contains 16 residues. The CDR3 region has the DNA TGTGCCAGCTCTGAGGGACTAGCGGAAGCCAAAAACATTCAGTACTTC. Translation: CASSEGLAEAKNIQYF.

This rearrangement joins TRBV5-4 to TRBJ2-1, with 10 bases matching TRBD2. J was trimmed by 7 bases and V by 4 bases; bases with no gene match: 8. Germline V gives CDR1 SGHNT, CDR2 YYREEE (reference sequence). CDR3 length equals 15 residues. CDR3 protein: CASSPPSGSHNEQFF. For the CDR3, the DNA is TGTGCCAGCAGCCCGCCTAGCGGGAGTCATAATGAGCAGTTCTTC.

This clonotype was seen at least ten times. This chain joins TRBV6-6 and TRBJ2-7; D call uncertain. Germline-derived CDR1 and CDR2 are MNHNY and SVGAGI (reference sequence). V lost 0 bases to trimming and J lost 1 base, with 10 bases between them. This CDR3 contains 15 residues. CDR3 region: CASSYSMTASYEQYF. CDR3 sequence (DNA): TGTGCCAGCAGTTACTCGATGACGGCTTCCTACGAGCAGTACTTC.

This clonotype was seen at least ten times. The chain recombines TRBV7-6 with TRBJ2-2, with TRBD2 identical over 7 bases. V shed 5 bases and J 4 bases; nucleotides not matched to a gene: 7. This CDR3 comprises 15 residues. Per germline, CDR1 SGHVS and CDR2 FNYEAQ. The CDR3 sequence: CASSQGLERTGELFF. Written as DNA, the CDR3 is TGTGCCAGCAGCCAAGGACTAGAGCGCACCGGGGAGCTGTTTTTT. The variable domain in full, with the rest retrieved from reference TRBV7-6 and TRBJ2-2, is GAGVSQSPRYKVTKRGQDVALRCDPISGHVSLYWYRQALGQGPEFLTYFNYEAQQDKSGLPNDRFSAERPEGSISTLTIQRTEQRDSAMYRCASSQGLERTGELFFGEGSRLTVL.

This clonotype was seen repeatedly, ten times or more. The rearrangement joins TRBV28 to TRBJ1-1, with TRBD1 matching over 7 bases. This CDR3 is built from 13 residues. Looked up from germline, CDR1 is MDHEN and CDR2 is SYDVKM. J gave up 6 bases and V 4 bases, and 5 bases lay outside the gene matches. CDR3 loop: CASSSGQKAEAFF. The CDR3 bases are TGTGCCAGCAGTTCGGGACAGAAGGCTGAAGCTTTCTTT.

This clonotype was seen many times. The V and J genes are TRBV4-3 and TRBJ1-4, with D perhaps matching TRBD1 (6 bases). The CDR3 covers 16 residues. V was pared by 1 base and J by 7 bases, with 16 bases between. Germline loops: CDR1 LGHNA, CDR2 YSLEER. The CDR3 reads CASSQVPGVMSEKLFF. The CDR3 coding sequence is TGCGCCAGCAGCCAAGTTCCAGGGGTCATGTCTGAAAAACTGTTTTTT.

In its sample, this clonotype is medium-sized (0.01 to 0.1%). The DNA for the CDR3 is TGTGCCAGCAGCTTAGGGGGTTTCAATGAGCAGTTCTTC. Translating it yields CASSLGGFNEQFF. The genes are TRBV7-2 and TRBJ2-1; no reliable D call. CDR3 length: 13 amino acids. From germline, CDR1 is SGHTA and CDR2 FQGNSA. Trimming stripped 1 base from V and 6 bases from J, with 7 bases between.

Turning to this clonotype: A far bigger clonotype differs at one base, so this is likely a read error. The rearrangement links TRBV27 to TRBJ2-7; TRBD1 aligns across 8 bases. The trim removed 10 bases at V and 2 bases at J, leaving 10 bases unmatched. CDR1 and CDR2 (germline): MNHEY, SMNVEV (reference sequence). The CDR3 is made up of 14 amino acids. The CDR3, as DNA: TGTGCCACCAGCTCGGACAGGGCCCCCTACGAGCAGTACTTC. It encodes CATSSDRAPYEQYF.

Relative to its sample, this clonotype is medium-sized (0.01 to 0.1%). The CDR3: CASRVGQYLKQPQHF. DNA of the CDR3: TGTGCCAGCAGGGTGGGACAGTATCTAAAACAGCCCCAGCATTTT. V and J are TRBV28 and TRBJ1-5; 7 nucleotides line up with TRBD1. The CDR3 extends over 15 amino acids. Germline V gene lookup returns CDR1 MDHEN and CDR2 SYDVKM. J was trimmed by 7 bases and V by 6 bases; bases with no gene match: 12.

This clonotype was recorded at least ten times. The chain joins TRBV20-1 to TRBJ1-2; tentative D call: TRBD1 (5 bases). The germline V gene has CDR1 DFQATT and CDR2 SNEGSKA (reference sequence). Deletions cut 8 bases from V and 4 bases from J, with 20 bases between. The CDR3 has 14 residues. The DNA of the CDR3 is TGCAGTCCGACCGATCGGGGGGAGAGCTATGGCTACACCTTC. It is translated as CSPTDRGESYGYTF.

In its sample, this clonotype was seen many times. The CDR3 DNA is TGTGCCGGAGAAATCTTCTACAATGAGCAGTTCTTC. Translating gives CAGEIFYNEQFF. The rearrangement joins TRBV6-9 to TRBJ2-1; the D is unclear. The germline V gene encodes CDR1 MNHGY and CDR2 SVAAGI. Trimming took off 11 bases at V and 3 bases at J, with 11 bases between the two ends. CDR3 size: 12 residues.

This clonotype was counted at least ten times. The chain uses TRBV28 and TRBJ1-2; D ambiguous. The V end was cut by 7 bases, the J end by 1 base, with 7 bases between. This CDR3 region has 12 residues. Germline V gene lookup returns CDR1 MDHEN and CDR2 SYDVKM. DNA of the CDR3: TGTGCCAGCACCTCGGGTAACTATGGCTACACCTTC. Translating gives CASTSGNYGYTF.

This clonotype has at least ten counts. This chain links TRBV2 with TRBJ1-5; the D gene is possibly TRBD1 (6 bases). The ends were cut back, 7 bases at V and 3 bases at J, with 10 bases in the middle. Germline CDR1 SNHLY, CDR2 FYNNEI. The CDR3 consists of 13 residues. CDR3: CASKGGINQPQHF. For the CDR3, the DNA is TGTGCCAGCAAGGGGGGTATCAATCAGCCCCAGCATTTT.

The chain recombines TRBV20-1 with TRBJ2-7; the D call may be TRBD1 or TRBD2 (5 bases each). CDR1 is DFQATT and CDR2 is SNEGSKA in the germline V gene (reference sequence). Trimming cost V 0 bases and J 11 bases, with 11 bases left between them. The CDR3 contains 11 residues. DNA for the CDR3: TGCAGTGCTAGAGATGGGACGGATAAGTACTTC. Protein product: CSARDGTDKYF.

This clonotype was seen repeatedly, ten times or more. The gene calls are TRBV27 and TRBJ2-2; D might be TRBD2 (5 bases). Germline values: CDR1 MNHEY, CDR2 SMNVEV (reference sequence). Between the trimmed V and J ends, which lost 5 bases and 5 bases, there was a span of 12 bases. The CDR3 contains 14 residues. The CDR3 DNA is TGTGCCAGCAGTCCCTTTCAGCGGACCGGGGAGCTGTTTTTT. Residues: CASSPFQRTGELFF.

This clonotype was found many times. This sequence joins TRBV29-1 and TRBJ2-5; 7 bases align to TRBD1. The germline V gene encodes CDR1 SQVTM and CDR2 ANQGSEA. There are 12 residues in the CDR3. The V gene end was trimmed by 5 bases and the J gene end by 3 bases; junction bases not matched to a gene: 3. This CDR3 reads CSVSGQEETQYF. CDR3 DNA sequence: TGCAGCGTTTCCGGACAGGAAGAGACCCAGTACTTC.

This clonotype has a count of ten or more. The chain recombines TRBV29-1 with TRBJ2-5, with a possible D match to TRBD2 (7 bases). Between the trimmed V and J ends, which lost 3 bases and 7 bases, there was a span of 24 bases. The CDR3 runs 16 residues. CDR1 and CDR2 (germline): SQVTM, ANQGSEA. CDR3 amino acids: CSVESFEDRGRVTQYF. The CDR3 DNA follows: TGCAGCGTTGAGTCCTTTGAGGACAGAGGGAGGGTGACCCAGTACTTC.

A word on this clonotype: Given a far larger clone just one base away, this is likely a sequencing read error. The CDR3: CASSRIMGAYNEQYF. The CDR3, as DNA: TGTGCCAGCAGCCGAATAATGGGGGCCTACAATGAGCAGTACTTC. The genes are TRBV9 and TRBJ2-7; possibly TRBD1 for D (6 bases). V was clipped by 4 bases and J by 7 bases, with 21 bases between them. Germline assignment: CDR1 SGDLS and CDR2 YYNGEE. The CDR3 is 15 amino acids.

This clonotype showed up many times. The chain uses TRBV30 and TRBJ1-4; TRBD1 agrees at 8 bases. Germline CDR1 reads GTSNPN; CDR2 reads SVGIG (reference sequence). Trimming took 4 bases from V and 0 from J; bases not matched to a gene: 10. The CDR3 loop spans 17 amino acids. In DNA form, the CDR3 reads TGTGCCTGGAATGGAGCCAGGGGGCGTGCAACTAATGAAAAACTGTTTTTT. Its protein is CAWNGARGRATNEKLFF.

This clonotype was recorded many times. V is TRBV6-2 or TRBV6-3 and J is TRBJ2-1, with TRBD2 as a possible D gene (6 bases). The germline V gene has CDR1 MNHEY and CDR2 SVGEGT. CDR3 size: 13 residues. Between the trimmed V and J ends, which lost 2 bases and 6 bases, there was a span of 8 bases. The CDR3 region has the DNA TGTGCCAGCAGTTACATAGCGGCCAATGAGCAGTTCTTC. It yields the protein CASSYIAANEQFF.

This clonotype was picked up many times. This chain links TRBV7-2 with TRBJ2-2; D uncertain. Looked up from germline, CDR1 is SGHTA and CDR2 is FQGNSA. The length of the CDR3 is 14 residues. Between the trimmed V and J ends, which lost 6 bases and 7 bases, there was a span of 15 bases. CDR3 coding DNA: TGTGCCAGCAGGGGAAGCACTCCCCACGGGGAGCTGTTTTTT. This translates into CASRGSTPHGELFF.

This clonotype was recorded at least ten times. This chain joins TRBV5-4 and TRBJ2-1; D might be TRBD1 or TRBD2, each matching 5 bases. CDR1 is SGHNT and CDR2 is YYREEE in the germline V gene (reference sequence). The CDR3 has 15 amino acids. Trimming shortened V by 3 bases and J by 7 bases, and 17 bases separated the two germline ends. DNA of the CDR3: TGTGCCAGCAGCTGGGAACGGGACCCTATAAATGAGCAGTTCTTC. Translated: CASSWERDPINEQFF.

A word on this clonotype: Only one base separates this from a far larger clonotype, so it likely reflects a read error. The gene calls are TRBV28 and TRBJ2-7, with 8 nucleotides matching TRBD1. Judging by the DNA end, TRBJ2-5 fits better; the J call may be wrong. Germline CDR1 is MDHEN and CDR2 is SYDVKM. The CDR3 covers 16 residues. CDR3 residues: CVSSSLGQGGWETQYF. For the CDR3, the DNA is TGTGTCAGCAGTTCCCTCGGACAGGGCGGGTGGGAGACCCAGTACTTC.

This clonotype was found many times. The rearrangement uses TRBV6-2 or TRBV6-3 and TRBJ2-5, with TRBD2 identical over 7 bases. V shed 6 bases, J shed 1 base, and the junction held 8 bases outside the gene matches. Germline values: CDR1 MNHEY, CDR2 SVGEGT. This CDR3 region has 15 residues. CDR3 DNA: TGTGCCAGCAGGAGATCCGCGGGAGTCCAAGAGACCCAGTACTTC. This translates into CASRRSAGVQETQYF.